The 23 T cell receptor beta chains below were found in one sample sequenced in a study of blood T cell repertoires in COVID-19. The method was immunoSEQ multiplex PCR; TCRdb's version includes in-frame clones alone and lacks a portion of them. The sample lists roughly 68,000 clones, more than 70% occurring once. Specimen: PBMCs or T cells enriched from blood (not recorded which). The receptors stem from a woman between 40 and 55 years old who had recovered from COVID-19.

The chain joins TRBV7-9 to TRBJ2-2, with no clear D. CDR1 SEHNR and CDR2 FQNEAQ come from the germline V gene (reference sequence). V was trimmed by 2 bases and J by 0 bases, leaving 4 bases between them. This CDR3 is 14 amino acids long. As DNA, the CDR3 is TGTGCCAGCAGCTTACCATCGAACACCGGGGAGCTGTTTTTT. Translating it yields CASSLPSNTGELFF.

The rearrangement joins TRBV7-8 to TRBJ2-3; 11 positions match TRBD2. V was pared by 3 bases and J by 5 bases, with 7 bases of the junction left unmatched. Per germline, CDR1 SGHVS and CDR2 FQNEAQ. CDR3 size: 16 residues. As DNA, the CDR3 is TGTGCCAGCAGCTTCTCACTAGCGGGGGTAGGAGATACGCAGTATTTT. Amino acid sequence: CASSFSLAGVGDTQYF.

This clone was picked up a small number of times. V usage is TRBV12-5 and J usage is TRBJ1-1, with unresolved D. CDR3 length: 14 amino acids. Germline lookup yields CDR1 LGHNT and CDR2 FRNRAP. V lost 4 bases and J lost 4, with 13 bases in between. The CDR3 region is CASGSGEAGTEAFF. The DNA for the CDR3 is TGTGCTAGTGGTTCTGGAGAGGCGGGCACTGAAGCTTTCTTT.

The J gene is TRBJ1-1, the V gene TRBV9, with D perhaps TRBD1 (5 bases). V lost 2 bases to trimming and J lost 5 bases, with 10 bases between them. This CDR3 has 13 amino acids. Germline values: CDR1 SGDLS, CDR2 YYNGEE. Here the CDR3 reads CASSVGGETEAFF. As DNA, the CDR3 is TGTGCCAGCAGCGTCGGGGGAGAGACTGAAGCTTTCTTT.

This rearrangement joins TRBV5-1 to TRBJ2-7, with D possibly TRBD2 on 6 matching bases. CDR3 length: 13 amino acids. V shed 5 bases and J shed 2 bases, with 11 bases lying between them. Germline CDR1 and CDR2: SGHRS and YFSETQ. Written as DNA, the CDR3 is TGCGCCAGCAGACCCGGGGGAACCTACGAGCAGTACTTC. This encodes CASRPGGTYEQYF.

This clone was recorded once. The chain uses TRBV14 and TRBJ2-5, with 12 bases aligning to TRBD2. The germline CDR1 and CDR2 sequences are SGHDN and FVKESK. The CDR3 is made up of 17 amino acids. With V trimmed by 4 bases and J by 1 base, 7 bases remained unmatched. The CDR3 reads CASSRTLAGGFQETQYF. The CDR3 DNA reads TGTGCCAGCAGCCGAACACTAGCGGGGGGCTTCCAAGAGACCCAGTACTTC.

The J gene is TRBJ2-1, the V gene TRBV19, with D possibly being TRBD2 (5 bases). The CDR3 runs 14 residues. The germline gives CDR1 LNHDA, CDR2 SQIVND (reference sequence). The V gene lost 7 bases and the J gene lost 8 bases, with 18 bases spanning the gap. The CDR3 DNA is TGTGCCAGTACTAGCTACGGCAGCTGGGATGAGCAGTTCTTC. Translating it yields CASTSYGSWDEQFF.

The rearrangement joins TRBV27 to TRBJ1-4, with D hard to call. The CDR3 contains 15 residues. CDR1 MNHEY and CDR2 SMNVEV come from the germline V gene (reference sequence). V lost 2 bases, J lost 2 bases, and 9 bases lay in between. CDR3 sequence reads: CASSLESKTNEKLFF. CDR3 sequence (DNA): TGTGCCAGCAGTTTAGAGTCGAAGACTAATGAAAAACTGTTTTTT.

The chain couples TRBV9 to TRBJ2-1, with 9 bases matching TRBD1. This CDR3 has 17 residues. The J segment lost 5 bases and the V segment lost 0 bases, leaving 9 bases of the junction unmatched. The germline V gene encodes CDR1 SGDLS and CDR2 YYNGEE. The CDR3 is CASSVVGGTGPHNEQFF. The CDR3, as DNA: TGTGCCAGCAGCGTAGTTGGAGGGACAGGGCCCCACAATGAGCAGTTCTTC. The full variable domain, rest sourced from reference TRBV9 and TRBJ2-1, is DSGVTQTPKHLITATGQRVTLRCSPRSGDLSVYWYQQSLDQGLQFLIQYYNGEERAKGNILERFSAQQFPDLHSELNLSSLELGDSALYFCASSVVGGTGPHNEQFFGPGTRLTVL.

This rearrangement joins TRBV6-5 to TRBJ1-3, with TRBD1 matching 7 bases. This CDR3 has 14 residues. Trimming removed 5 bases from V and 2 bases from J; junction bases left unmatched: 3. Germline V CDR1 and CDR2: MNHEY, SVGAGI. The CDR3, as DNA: TGTGCCAGCAGTCGGACAGGCGCTGGAAACACCATATATTTT. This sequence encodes CASSRTGAGNTIYF.

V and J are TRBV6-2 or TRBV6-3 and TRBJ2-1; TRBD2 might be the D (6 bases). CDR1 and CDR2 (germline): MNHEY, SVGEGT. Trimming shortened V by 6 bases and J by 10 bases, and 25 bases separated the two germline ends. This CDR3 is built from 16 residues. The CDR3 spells CASSHRAGQARAEQFF. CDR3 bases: TGTGCCAGCAGCCACCGAGCGGGCCAGGCGAGGGCGGAGCAGTTCTTC.

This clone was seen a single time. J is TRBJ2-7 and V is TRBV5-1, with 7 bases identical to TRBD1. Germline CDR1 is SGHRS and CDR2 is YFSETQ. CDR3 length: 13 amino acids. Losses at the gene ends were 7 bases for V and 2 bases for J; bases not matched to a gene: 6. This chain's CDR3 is CASGLTGPYEQYF. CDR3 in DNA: TGCGCCAGCGGCCTGACAGGGCCCTACGAGCAGTACTTC.

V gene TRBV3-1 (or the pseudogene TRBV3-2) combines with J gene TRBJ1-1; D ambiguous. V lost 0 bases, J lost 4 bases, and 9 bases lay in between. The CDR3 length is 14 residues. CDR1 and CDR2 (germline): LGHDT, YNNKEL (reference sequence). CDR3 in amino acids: CASSQDSVRTEAFF. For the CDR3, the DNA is TGTGCCAGCAGCCAAGATTCAGTCCGCACTGAAGCTTTCTTT.

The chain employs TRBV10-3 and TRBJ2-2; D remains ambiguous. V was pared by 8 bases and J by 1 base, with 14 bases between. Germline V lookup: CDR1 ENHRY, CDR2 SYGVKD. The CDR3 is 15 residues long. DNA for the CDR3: TGTGCCATCTCGGGTGACGCAAGGAACACCGGGGAGCTGTTTTTT. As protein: CAISGDARNTGELFF.

The chain's CDR3 is CASSPTSGEQYF. The CDR3 DNA follows: TGCGCCAGCAGCCCAACTAGCGGCGAGCAGTACTTC. This rearrangement joins TRBV4-1 to TRBJ2-7; 8 nucleotides match TRBD2. CDR1 and CDR2 from the germline V gene are MGHRA and YSYEKL. CDR3 size: 12 residues. J lost 6 bases, V lost 4 bases, and 2 bases had no gene match.

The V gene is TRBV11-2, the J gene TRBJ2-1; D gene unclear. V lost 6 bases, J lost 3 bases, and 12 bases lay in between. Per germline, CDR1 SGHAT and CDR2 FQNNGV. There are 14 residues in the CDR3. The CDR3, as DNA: TGTGCCAGCAGTTTGGGCACCCTCTACAATGAGCAGTTCTTC. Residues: CASSLGTLYNEQFF.

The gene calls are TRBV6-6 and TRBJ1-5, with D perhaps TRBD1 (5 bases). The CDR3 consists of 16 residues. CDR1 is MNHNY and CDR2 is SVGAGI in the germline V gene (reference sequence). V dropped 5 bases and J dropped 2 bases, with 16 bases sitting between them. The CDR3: CASSPAGGMGNQPQHF. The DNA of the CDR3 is TGTGCCAGCAGTCCCGCGGGGGGGATGGGCAATCAGCCCCAGCATTTT.

This CDR3 is CASSVAASGAQETQYF. CDR3 nucleotide sequence: TGTGCCAGCAGCGTAGCTGCTAGCGGGGCCCAAGAGACCCAGTACTTC. This sequence joins TRBV9 and TRBJ2-5; the match to TRBD2 covers 9 bases. Germline CDR1 SGDLS, CDR2 YYNGEE. The CDR3 has 16 residues. V gave up 0 bases and J gave up 1 base; unmatched junction bases: 4.

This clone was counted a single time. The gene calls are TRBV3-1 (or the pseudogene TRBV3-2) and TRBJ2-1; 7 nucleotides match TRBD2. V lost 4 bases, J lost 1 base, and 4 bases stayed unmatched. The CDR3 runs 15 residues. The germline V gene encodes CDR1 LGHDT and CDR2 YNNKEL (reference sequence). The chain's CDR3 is CASSPSGGSYNEQFF. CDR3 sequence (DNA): TGTGCCAGCAGCCCCTCCGGGGGGTCCTACAATGAGCAGTTCTTC.

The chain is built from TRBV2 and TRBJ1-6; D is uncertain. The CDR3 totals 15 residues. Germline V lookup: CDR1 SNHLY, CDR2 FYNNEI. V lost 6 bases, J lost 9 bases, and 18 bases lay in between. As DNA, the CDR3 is TGTGCCAGCAGGGAGACTATTATAGTAACTTCACCCCTCCACTTT. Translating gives CASRETIIVTSPLHF.

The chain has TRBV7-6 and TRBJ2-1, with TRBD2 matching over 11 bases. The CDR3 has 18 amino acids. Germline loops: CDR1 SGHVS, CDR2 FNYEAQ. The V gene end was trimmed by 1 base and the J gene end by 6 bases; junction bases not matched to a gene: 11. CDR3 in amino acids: CASSLGTVLAGVSNEQFF. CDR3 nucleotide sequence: TGTGCCAGCAGCTTAGGAACCGTACTAGCGGGGGTCAGCAATGAGCAGTTCTTC.

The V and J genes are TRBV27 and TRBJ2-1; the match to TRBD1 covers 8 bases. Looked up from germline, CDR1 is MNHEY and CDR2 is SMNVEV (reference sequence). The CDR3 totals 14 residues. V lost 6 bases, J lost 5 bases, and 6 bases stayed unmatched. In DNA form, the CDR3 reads TGTGCCAGCAGCGCAGGGGGCGCCCACAATGAGCAGTTCTTC. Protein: CASSAGGAHNEQFF.

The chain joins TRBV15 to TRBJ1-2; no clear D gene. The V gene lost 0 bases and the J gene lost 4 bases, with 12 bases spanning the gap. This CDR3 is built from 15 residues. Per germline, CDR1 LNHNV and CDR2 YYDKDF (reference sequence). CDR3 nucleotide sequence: TGTGCCACCAGCAGAGACAACGCAGGACTCTATGGCTACACCTTC. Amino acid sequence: CATSRDNAGLYGYTF.